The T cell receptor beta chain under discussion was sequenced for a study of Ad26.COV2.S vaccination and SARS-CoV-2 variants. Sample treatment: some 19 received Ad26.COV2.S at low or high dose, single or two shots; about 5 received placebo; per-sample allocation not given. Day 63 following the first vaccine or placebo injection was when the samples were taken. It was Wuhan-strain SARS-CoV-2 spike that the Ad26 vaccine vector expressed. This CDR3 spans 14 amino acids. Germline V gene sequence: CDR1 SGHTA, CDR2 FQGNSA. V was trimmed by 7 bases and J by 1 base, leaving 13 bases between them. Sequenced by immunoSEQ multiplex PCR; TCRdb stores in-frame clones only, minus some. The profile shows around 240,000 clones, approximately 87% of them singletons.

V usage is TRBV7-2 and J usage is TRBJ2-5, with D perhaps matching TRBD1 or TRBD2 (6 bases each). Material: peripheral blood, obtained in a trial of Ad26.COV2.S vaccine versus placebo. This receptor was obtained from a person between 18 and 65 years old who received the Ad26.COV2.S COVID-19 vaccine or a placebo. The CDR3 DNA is TGTGCCAGCACGGCGGGACATCGCCAAGAGACCCAGTACTTC. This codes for CASTAGHRQETQYF.